One sample yielded the 18 T cell receptor beta chains listed below, sequenced in a study of control samples from healthy donors and cancer patients. This table comes from immunoSEQ multiplex PCR, and its TCRdb copy is limited to in-frame clones, with some not included. The sample carries 100,000 or so clones, about 80% recorded once. The sequenced material came from blood. Source of these receptors: a woman aged 45-65 years in good health.

This chain joins TRBV19 and TRBJ2-7, with no clear D. Between the trimmed V and J ends, which lost 1 base and 0 bases, there was a span of 7 bases. Germline V gene lookup returns CDR1 LNHDA and CDR2 SQIVND (reference sequence). This CDR3 has 14 residues. The CDR3 nucleotides are TGTGCCAGTAGTATAGGAACCTTCTCCTACGAGCAGTACTTC. Its translation is CASSIGTFSYEQYF.

The rearrangement joins TRBV9 to TRBJ1-4; 12 bases are shared with TRBD1. The CDR3 covers 17 residues. Trimming cost V 2 bases and J 3 bases; bases outside gene matches: 5. Germline CDR1 and CDR2: SGDLS and YYNGEE. The CDR3 spells CASSVGTGGSSNEKLFF. The CDR3 DNA reads TGTGCCAGCAGCGTTGGGACAGGGGGCTCTTCTAATGAAAAACTGTTTTTT.

This chain uses TRBV2 with TRBJ2-7; 7 nucleotides agree with TRBD1. Trimming took 11 bases from V and 2 from J; bases not matched to a gene: 15. The CDR3 covers 15 residues. CDR1 and CDR2 (germline): SNHLY, FYNNEI. The CDR3 coding sequence is TGTGCCGCTAGCAGATCGACCGGGACAGCCTACGAGCAGTACTTC. Its translation: CAASRSTGTAYEQYF.

This clone was seen a few times. The CDR3 bases are TGTGCCAGCAGTCATTGGGAGAGAGAGACCCAGTACTTC. Amino acids: CASSHWERETQYF. The V and J genes are TRBV7-9 and TRBJ2-5, with D tentatively TRBD2 (5 bases). Between the trimmed V and J ends, which lost 6 bases and 4 bases, there was a span of 12 bases. The CDR3 length is 13 residues. The germline gives CDR1 SEHNR, CDR2 FQNEAQ (reference sequence).

This rearrangement joins TRBV29-1 to TRBJ2-3, with 9 bases fitting TRBD1. V shed 4 bases and J 9 bases; nucleotides not matched to a gene: 5. This CDR3 comprises 12 residues. Germline CDR1 reads SQVTM; CDR2 reads ANQGSEA. The CDR3 DNA reads TGCAGCGTTGTGGGACAGGGAGAAACGCAGTATTTT. Translated, it gives CSVVGQGETQYF.

V gene TRBV7-2 combines with J gene TRBJ1-4, with D unclear. Germline V gives CDR1 SGHTA, CDR2 FQGNSA. V dropped 1 base and J dropped 5 bases, with 5 bases sitting between them. This CDR3 region has 13 residues. The CDR3 coding sequence is TGTGCCAGCAGCTTAGTTAAGAATGAAAAACTGTTTTTT. It codes for CASSLVKNEKLFF.

CDR3 DNA: TGTGCCAGCAGCCCAGAGCCGGTTGGGTTTTGGGGCGAGCAGTACTTC. It translates to CASSPEPVGFWGEQYF. This chain links TRBV3-1 (or the pseudogene TRBV3-2) with TRBJ2-7; D gene ambiguous. The CDR3 length is 16 residues. Germline values: CDR1 LGHDT, CDR2 YNNKEL (reference sequence). Trimming removed 4 bases from V and 6 bases from J, with 22 bases in between.

The chain is built from TRBV7-2 and TRBJ2-1, with D unresolved. V dropped 3 bases and J dropped 6 bases, with 9 bases sitting between them. The length of the CDR3 is 13 residues. The germline V gene has CDR1 SGHTA and CDR2 FQGNSA. The CDR3 DNA follows: TGTGCCAGCAGCTTTGGTAGAGGCAATGAGCAGTTCTTC. This encodes CASSFGRGNEQFF.

The V gene is TRBV5-4, the J gene TRBJ2-7; D remains unclear. Deletions cut 2 bases from V and 4 bases from J, with 13 bases between. Germline V gene lookup returns CDR1 SGHNT and CDR2 YYREEE (reference sequence). CDR3 length equals 14 residues. The CDR3 loop is CASSLDPGTYEQYF. CDR3 nucleotides: TGTGCCAGCAGCTTAGACCCAGGCACGTACGAGCAGTACTTC. Full variable domain (rest looked up from reference TRBV5-4 and TRBJ2-7): ETGVTQSPTHLIKTRGQQVTLRCSSQSGHNTVSWYQQALGQGPQFIFQYYREEENGRGNFPPRFSGLQFPNYSSELNVNALELDDSALYLCASSLDPGTYEQYFGPGTRLTVT.

A remark on this clone: One end of the junction fails to match germline, which may point to a read error. The chain has TRBV7-6 and TRBJ2-3; maybe TRBD2 (6 bases). In germline, CDR1 is SGHVS, CDR2 FNYEAQ. The CDR3 runs to 16 residues. CDR3 region: CASSLARDLSTDTQCF. CDR3 DNA: TGTGCCAGCAGCCTCGCCCGGGACTTGAGCACAGATACGCAGTGTTTT. Full variable domain (rest looked up from reference TRBV7-6 and TRBJ2-3): GAGVSQSPRYKVTKRGQDVALRCDPISGHVSLYWYRQALGQGPEFLTYFNYEAQQDKSGLPNDRFSAERPEGSISTLTIQRTEQRDSAMYRCASSLARDLSTDTQCFGPGTRLTVL.

V and J are TRBV7-2 and TRBJ1-2; D is ambiguous. Germline loops: CDR1 SGHTA, CDR2 FQGNSA. Trimming took 2 bases from V and 1 from J, leaving 11 bases between them. The CDR3 runs 15 residues. The CDR3 is CASSLRTRNNYGYTF. The CDR3 nucleotides are TGTGCCAGCAGCTTAAGGACGCGCAATAACTATGGCTACACCTTC.

This rearrangement joins TRBV19 to TRBJ1-2; 7 nucleotides agree with TRBD1. Germline lookup yields CDR1 LNHDA and CDR2 SQIVND (reference sequence). The junction had 10 bases not matched to a gene; V was cut back by 1 base and J by 2 bases. There are 17 residues in the CDR3. DNA for the CDR3: TGTGCCAGTAGTATAGGTGGAATCAACAGGGGAAACTATGGCTACACCTTC. It yields the protein CASSIGGINRGNYGYTF.

This chain connects TRBV6-6 to TRBJ2-7; D ambiguous. Germline V CDR1 and CDR2: MNHNY, SVGAGI (reference sequence). V lost 0 bases to trimming and J lost 1 base, with 4 bases between them. The CDR3 loop spans 13 amino acids. This CDR3 is CASSYSESYEQYF. The CDR3 DNA follows: TGTGCCAGCAGTTACTCGGAGTCCTACGAGCAGTACTTC.

J is TRBJ2-5 and V is TRBV2, with D tentatively TRBD2 (6 bases). The ends were cut back, 8 bases at V and 0 bases at J, with 13 bases in the middle. The CDR3 spans 14 residues. The V gene's germline CDR1 is SNHLY and CDR2 FYNNEI. CDR3 amino acids: CASGRDSYQETQYF. Written as DNA, the CDR3 is TGTGCCAGCGGACGGGACTCATACCAAGAGACCCAGTACTTC.

V is TRBV10-3 and J is TRBJ2-5, with TRBD1 as a possible D gene (6 bases). CDR1 ENHRY and CDR2 SYGVKD come from the germline V gene. This CDR3 has 14 amino acids. Trimming pared 6 bases from V and 4 bases from J, leaving 15 bases between. CDR3 sequence reads: CAISPGATRETQYF. The CDR3 nucleotides are TGTGCCATCAGCCCAGGGGCAACCAGAGAGACCCAGTACTTC.

The V and J genes are TRBV29-1 and TRBJ2-3; perhaps TRBD2 as D (5 bases). The CDR3 is 12 amino acids. Per the germline V gene, CDR1 is SQVTM and CDR2 is ANQGSEA. The V and J ends lost 8 bases and 3 bases respectively, with 12 bases between them. The CDR3 is CSHSPGTDTQYF. The DNA of the CDR3 is TGCAGCCATTCCCCGGGGACAGATACGCAGTATTTT.

CDR3 region: CASRGGRAFGETQYF. DNA for the CDR3: TGTGCCAGCAGGGGCGGGAGGGCCTTTGGAGAGACCCAGTACTTC. The rearrangement links TRBV6-5 to TRBJ2-5; 9 bases are a match to TRBD2. The CDR3 sequence is 15 residues long. Germline loops: CDR1 MNHEY, CDR2 SVGAGI. V dropped 6 bases and J dropped 4; count of bases not matched to a gene: 9.

The gene calls are TRBV5-6 and TRBJ1-1; D is unclear. Trimming took off 2 bases at V and 3 bases at J, with 8 bases between the two ends. CDR1 is SGHDT and CDR2 is YYEEEE in the germline V gene. The CDR3 consists of 13 residues. CDR3 protein: CASSFGRDTEAFF. The CDR3 DNA sequence: TGTGCCAGCAGCTTTGGGCGAGACACTGAAGCTTTCTTT.